Many counts were recorded for the clone carrying this T cell receptor (beta chain). The antigen remains undetermined. Library preparation (for TCRbeta) was performed with unique molecular identifiers. MiXCR, applied by TCRdb to the PCR reads, yields one record per CDR3 protein. Altogether 200,000 or so distinct CDR3 sequences are present, 6.3% being singletons, with the ten largest covering under 6%. The data were obtained in a study of T-cell reconstitution after alpha-beta-depleted transplantation in children. Findings and limits, study-wide: Some patients' high day-60 TCRbeta diversity was traced to surviving recipient T cells and thymic progenitors. Hyperexpanded clones declined; after one year, newly produced T cells mostly supplied diversity. Several hundred expanded graft clones reportedly were the source of alpha-beta T cells about two months after transplant.

The sequence was collected from a girl in the first two years of life with combined immunodeficiency, due to receive a stem cell transplant. Sequenced here: PBMCs, sampled before TCRalphabeta/CD19-depleted stem cell transplant.

The CDR3 nucleotides are TGTGCCACCAGCAGAGTCAGCCAGGGGAACGACGAGCAGTACTTC. It is translated as CATSRVSQGNDEQYF. The chain recombines TRBV15 with TRBJ2-7, with D maybe TRBD1 (6 bases). V was shortened by 1 base and J by 5 bases, with 15 bases between the two germline ends. CDR1 is LNHNV, CDR2 YYDKDF, per germline (reference sequence). The CDR3 runs 15 residues. Drawing the rest from reference TRBV15 and TRBJ2-7, the complete variable domain is DAMVIQNPRYQVTQFGKPVTLSCSQTLNHNVMYWYQQKSSQAPKLLFHYYDKDFNNEADTPDNFQSRRPNTSFCFLDIRSPGLGDTAMYLCATSRVSQGNDEQYFGPGTRLTVT.